This T cell receptor beta chain was recorded in a study of T cells after yellow fever vaccination. The study's findings and limits: Abundant bulk-population clonotypes could contaminate the FACS-sorted repertoires. CD4 and CD8 compartments shared a small share of clonotypes. On re-exposure, the response was weaker but peaked faster, at day 5 versus 15.

In making TCR cDNA, 5'RACE template switching added a universal primer site and UMIs to it. Each CDR3 protein gets one entry after TCRdb re-called the 5' RACE reads with MiXCR. Of tens of thousands of distinct CDR3 sequences in the sample, around 7.8% are singletons; the top ten hold around 28%. Trimming shortened V by 1 base and J by 6 bases, and 13 bases separated the two germline ends. The germline V gene has CDR1 LGHNA and CDR2 YNFKEQ. The length of the CDR3 is 15 residues. There are many counts of this clonotype. What it binds is not known. This rearrangement joins TRBV4-2 to TRBJ1-5; D perhaps matches TRBD1 (6 bases). This clonotype was obtained from a man between 18 and 35 years old who received the YFV17D yellow fever vaccine. Sequenced material: CD8+ T cells sorted from PBMCs, taken roughly 10 days after the first yellow fever vaccination. CDR3 nucleotide sequence: TGTGCCAGCAGCCAAGGCAGGGGCCGGAGTCAGCCCCAGCATTTT. Its translation: CASSQGRGRSQPQHF.